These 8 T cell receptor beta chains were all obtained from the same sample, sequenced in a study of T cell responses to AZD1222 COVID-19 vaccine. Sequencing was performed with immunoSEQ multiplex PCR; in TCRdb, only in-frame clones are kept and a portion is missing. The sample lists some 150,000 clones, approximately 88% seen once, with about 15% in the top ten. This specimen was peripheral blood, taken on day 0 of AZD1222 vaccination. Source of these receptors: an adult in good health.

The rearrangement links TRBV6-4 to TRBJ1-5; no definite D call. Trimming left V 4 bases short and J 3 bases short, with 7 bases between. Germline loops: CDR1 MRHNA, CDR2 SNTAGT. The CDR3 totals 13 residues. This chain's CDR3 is CASSAEINQPQHF. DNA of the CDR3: TGTGCCAGCAGTGCTGAGATCAATCAGCCCCAGCATTTT.

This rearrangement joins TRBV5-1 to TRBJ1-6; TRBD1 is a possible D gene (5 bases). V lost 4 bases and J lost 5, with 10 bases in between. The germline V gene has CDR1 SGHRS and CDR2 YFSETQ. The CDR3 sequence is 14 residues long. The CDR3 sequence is CASSPAGDNSPLHF. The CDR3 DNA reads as TGCGCCAGCAGCCCGGCGGGGGATAATTCACCCCTCCACTTT.

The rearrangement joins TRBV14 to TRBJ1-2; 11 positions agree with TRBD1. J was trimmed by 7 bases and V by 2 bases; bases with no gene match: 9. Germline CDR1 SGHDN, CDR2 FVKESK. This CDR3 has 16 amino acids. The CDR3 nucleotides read TGTGCCAGCAGCCAAATCCGGACAGGGGGCGACCGTGGCTACACCTTC. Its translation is CASSQIRTGGDRGYTF.

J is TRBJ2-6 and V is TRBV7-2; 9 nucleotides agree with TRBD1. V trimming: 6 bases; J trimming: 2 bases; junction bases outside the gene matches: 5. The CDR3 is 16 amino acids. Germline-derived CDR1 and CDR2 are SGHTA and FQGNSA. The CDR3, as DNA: TGTGCCAGCAGTCTTACAGGGGGCACTGGGGCCAACGTCCTGACTTTC. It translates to CASSLTGGTGANVLTF.

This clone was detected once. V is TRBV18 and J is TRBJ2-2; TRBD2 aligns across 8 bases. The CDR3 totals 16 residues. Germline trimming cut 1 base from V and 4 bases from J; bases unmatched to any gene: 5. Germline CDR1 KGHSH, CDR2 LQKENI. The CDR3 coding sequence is TGTGCCAGCTCACCACGTTTAACTAGCGGCACCGGGGAGCTGTTTTTT. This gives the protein CASSPRLTSGTGELFF.

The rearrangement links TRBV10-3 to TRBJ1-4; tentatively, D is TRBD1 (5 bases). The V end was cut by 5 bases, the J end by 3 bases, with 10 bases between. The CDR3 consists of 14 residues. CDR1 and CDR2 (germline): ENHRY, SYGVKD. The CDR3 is CAISQGSANEKLFF. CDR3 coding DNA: TGTGCCATCAGTCAGGGCTCCGCTAATGAAAAACTGTTTTTT.

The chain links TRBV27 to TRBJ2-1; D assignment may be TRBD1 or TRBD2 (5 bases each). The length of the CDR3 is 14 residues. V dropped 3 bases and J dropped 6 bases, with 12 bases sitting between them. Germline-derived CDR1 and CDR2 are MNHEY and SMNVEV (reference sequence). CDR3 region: CASSFYKGSNEQFF. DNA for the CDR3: TGTGCCAGCAGTTTTTACAAGGGGAGCAATGAGCAGTTCTTC.

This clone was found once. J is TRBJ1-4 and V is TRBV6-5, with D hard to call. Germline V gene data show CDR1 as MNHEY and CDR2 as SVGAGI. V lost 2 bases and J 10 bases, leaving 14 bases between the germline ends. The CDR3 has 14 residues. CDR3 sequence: CASSYRTALPKLFF. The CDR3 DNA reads TGTGCCAGCAGTTACAGGACCGCTTTGCCAAAACTGTTTTTT.